A single sample gave rise to the 9 T cell receptor beta chains below, sequenced in a study of early T cells in non-severe SARS-CoV-2 infection. Each CDR3 protein gets one entry after TCRdb re-called the 5' RACE reads with MiXCR. The table lists 25,000 to 30,000 distinct CDR3 sequences, 5% to 7% of them singletons, with more than 0.7% in the top ten. Specimen: whole blood. All receptors come from an adult who was a healthcare worker with PCR-confirmed SARS-CoV-2 infection or an uninfected control (not recorded which).

This clonotype was detected many times. This sequence joins TRBV12-5 and TRBJ2-1; D remains unclear. The length of the CDR3 is 13 residues. Germline V CDR1 and CDR2: LGHNT, FRNRAP. Trimming removed 4 bases from V and 8 bases from J, with 12 bases in between. This CDR3 reads CASGSLTGHEQFF. The CDR3 region has the DNA TGTGCTAGTGGTTCCTTAACTGGACATGAGCAGTTCTTC.

This clonotype has ten or more counts. The chain combines TRBV20-1 with TRBJ2-1; D possibly uses TRBD1 or TRBD2 (5 bases each). With 6 bases removed from V and 0 bases from J, the gap between germline ends came to 18 bases. Germline CDR1 DFQATT, CDR2 SNEGSKA (reference sequence). This CDR3 has 16 residues. The CDR3 DNA reads as TGCAGTGCCGCCCCCAATGGGGGAAGCTCCTACAATGAGCAGTTCTTC. Translated: CSAAPNGGSSYNEQFF.

This clonotype was picked up many times. This chain connects TRBV7-2 to TRBJ2-2; TRBD1 aligns across 8 bases. Germline CDR1 and CDR2: SGHTA and FQGNSA. With V trimmed by 5 bases and J by 0 bases, 2 bases remained unmatched. The CDR3 contains 15 residues. CDR3 protein: CASSGQGSNTGELFF. For the CDR3, the DNA is TGTGCCAGCAGCGGACAGGGATCGAACACCGGGGAGCTGTTTTTT.

This clonotype was counted ten times or more. CDR3 nucleotide sequence: TGCAGTGCTAGAAAAGGGGGCGAGAATAATTCACCCCTCCACTTT. Amino acids: CSARKGGENNSPLHF. The rearrangement uses TRBV20-1 and TRBJ1-6; 7 bases align to TRBD1. The CDR3 length is 15 residues. V dropped 2 bases and J dropped 5; count of bases not matched to a gene: 6. Germline V gene lookup returns CDR1 DFQATT and CDR2 SNEGSKA (reference sequence).

This chain uses TRBV10-3 with TRBJ2-3, with 10 bases matching TRBD2. There are 16 residues in the CDR3. Trimming removed 3 bases from V and 4 bases from J; junction bases left unmatched: 7. The germline V gene encodes CDR1 ENHRY and CDR2 SYGVKD. The CDR3 sequence: CAISDGSGRAPDTQYF. The DNA of the CDR3 is TGTGCCATCAGTGATGGAAGCGGGAGGGCCCCAGATACGCAGTATTTT.

The gene calls are TRBV7-2 and TRBJ2-3, with D unresolved. Germline values: CDR1 SGHTA, CDR2 FQGNSA. This CDR3 region has 13 residues. The ends were cut back, 5 bases at V and 2 bases at J, with 8 bases in the middle. The CDR3 DNA reads TGTGCCAGCAGCCAAGATTTCACAGATACGCAGTATTTT. It specifies CASSQDFTDTQYF.

This sequence joins TRBV10-3 and TRBJ2-3, with D maybe TRBD1 (6 bases). With 11 bases removed from V and 1 base from J, the gap between germline ends came to 13 bases. Germline CDR1 reads ENHRY; CDR2 reads SYGVKD. CDR3 size: 13 residues. CDR3 nucleotides: TGTGCCGGGAATAAGGGGGGCACAGATACGCAGTATTTT. This translates into CAGNKGGTDTQYF.

This clonotype has at least ten counts. CDR3 region: CASSIDGPVYLNTEAFF. CDR3 bases: TGTGCCAGTAGTATAGATGGGCCAGTGTATTTGAACACTGAAGCTTTCTTT. The J gene is TRBJ1-1, the V gene TRBV19; D gene uncertain. The V end was cut by 0 bases, the J end by 0 bases, with 14 bases between. The CDR3 covers 17 residues. Germline V lookup: CDR1 LNHDA, CDR2 SQIVND (reference sequence).

The rearrangement uses TRBV15 and TRBJ2-3, with 7 bases matching TRBD2. With 0 bases clipped from V and 4 bases from J, the junction kept 10 bases outside the gene matches. Per the germline V gene, CDR1 is LNHNV and CDR2 is YYDKDF (reference sequence). The CDR3 sequence is 17 residues long. CDR3 region: CATSRERGSGWSDTQYF. CDR3 DNA: TGTGCCACCAGCAGAGAGAGAGGTAGCGGGTGGTCAGATACGCAGTATTTT.